Described below is a single T cell receptor beta chain sequence and its context. The ends were cut back, 5 bases at V and 0 bases at J, with 5 bases in the middle. The CDR3 loop spans 13 amino acids. Germline lookup yields CDR1 SGHTS and CDR2 YDEGEE. The sample comes from a study of control samples from healthy donors and cancer patients. Some clones are missing from TCRdb's copy, which holds only in-frame ones; the method was immunoSEQ multiplex PCR. The repertoire consists of tens of thousands of clones, with roughly nine tenths occurring once and the leading ten covering 14%. This TCR derives from a woman in her 70s in good health. The sample comprised blood. The chain couples TRBV5-8 to TRBJ2-2; the D is unclear. CDR3 sequence reads: CASRATNTGELFF. DNA of the CDR3: TGTGCCAGCAGGGCCACGAACACCGGGGAGCTGTTTTTT.